This T cell receptor (beta chain) was identified during a study of blood T cell repertoires in COVID-19. Assay used: immunoSEQ multiplex PCR; TCRdb lists only in-frame clones, some missing. The sample lists over 60,000 clones, around 82% seen once, with 15% to 20% in the top ten. Germline V lookup: CDR1 SGHDN, CDR2 FVKESK. CDR3 length: 15 residues. Trimming cost V 4 bases and J 5 bases; bases outside gene matches: 7. Material: peripheral blood. V and J are TRBV14 and TRBJ2-3, with 9 bases fitting TRBD1. The receptor was derived from a man older than 75 with active COVID-19. CDR3 coding DNA: TGTGCCAGCAGCCCCCGGGACAGGGCTAAAGATACGCAGTATTTT. It encodes CASSPRDRAKDTQYF.